What follows is one TCR beta chain and its context. There is no known antigen for this receptor. One base away there is no much larger clone; base qualities are not given. The germline V gene yields SNHLY for CDR1 and FYNNEI for CDR2. V is shortened by 8 bases, J by 0 bases, and the region joining them spans 8 bases. The CDR3 covers 13 residues, taking in both the cysteine and the phenylalanine. Just the 39-base CDR3 DNA is kept, in frame starting at base 1. These data are taken from a study of Ad26.COV2.S vaccination and SARS-CoV-2 variants (dated by TCRdb to the early 2020s). Context from the whole study: The specificity and breadth of SARS-CoV-2-reactive T cell receptors after Ad26.COV2.S vaccination were assessed by TCRbeta repertoire sequencing. The TCR-sequenced set comprised around 30 samples: around 20 Ad26.COV2.S vaccine recipients, 5 placebo recipients and 8 SARS-CoV-2 convalescent individuals. Study-wide findings and limitations: According to the authors, total T cell responses may have been underestimated by the TCR breadth and depth analyses. Spike-specific TCR breadth was higher in Ad26.COV2.S recipients than in placebo recipients (P = 0.0014). Vaccine and placebo recipients had similar non-spike TCR breadth, a finding consistent with the vaccine containing only spike. After vaccination, substantial breadth of spike-specific CD8+ and CD4+ T cell responses was reported.

The sample's time point label, in plain terms: individuals recovered from natural SARS-CoV-2 infection. The immunoSEQ Assay was the method used to sequence TCRbeta CDR3 regions. After extraction, genomic DNA underwent amplification by bias-controlled multiplex PCR, followed by high-throughput sequencing. For the original study's pipeline: To quantify the absolute abundance of every unique TCRbeta CDR3 region, sequences were collapsed and filtered. T cell fraction was estimated by normalizing TCRbeta template counts to usable DNA, which was measured by amplifying reference genes present in all nucleated cells. Repertoire TCRs were annotated as SARS-CoV-2-specific when V gene, CDR3 amino acid sequence and J gene were exactly matched to a known reactive TCR set. The reference SARS-CoV-2 TCR set was obtained from MIRA and was filtered for enrichment in COVID-19-positive ImmuneCODE repertoires, whereby public or cross-reactive TCRs were removed. Using the MIRA antigens, annotated TCRs were further analysed by specific ORF or by position within an ORF. Breadth was defined as annotated unique rearrangements over total unique productive rearrangements; depth was the summed frequency of those rearrangements. Two-sided Wilcoxon rank-sum tests were applied when comparing TCR breadth between groups. Not all clones reach the TCRdb copy of this immuneACCESS table, which keeps in-frame sequences only. Checked studies attribute under half of the gap to unresolved V genes and leave the rest unexplained. V, J and clone size derive from that table, while D and trimming were established from the DNA sequence. This sample holds approximately 400,000 clones; around 92% were observed only once. The ten largest clones capture roughly 3.9% of the sample.

This specimen consisted of peripheral blood, obtained after recovery from COVID-19. This receptor chain uses TRBV2 and TRBJ2-1; TRBD1 is perhaps the D gene, given 5 matching bases. This sequence was found in a human donor who had recovered from COVID-19. The CDR3 amino acid sequence is: CASGQSSYNEQFF. In nucleotide form, the sequence is TGTGCCAGCGGACAAAGCTCCTACAATGAGCAGTTCTTC.